The 11 T cell receptor beta chains below all came from one sample that was sequenced in a study of T-cell memory formation after mild COVID-19. TCRdb re-called the 5' RACE reads through MiXCR, storing one row per CDR3 protein. This sample has 550,000 to 700,000 distinct CDR3 sequences, with 15% to 20% found just once. The sample taken for sequencing was PBMCs or a T cell subset sorted from them (not recorded which). All receptors derive from an adult woman who had mild COVID-19 (a few samples of this study predate the infection). Cell type and time point are not known.

In this sample, this clonotype turned up a few times. V is TRBV7-3 and J is TRBJ1-1; D not certain. The CDR3 consists of 13 residues. V lost 1 base and J lost 3, with 6 bases in between. Germline V CDR1 and CDR2: SGHTA, FQGTGA. As DNA, the CDR3 is TGTGCCAGCAGCTTAAGCCAGGACACTGAAGCTTTCTTT. Protein product: CASSLSQDTEAFF.

This clonotype turned up a few times. CDR3 region: CASSLDRRAGPGDTQYF. The CDR3 bases are TGTGCCAGCAGCTTAGACCGTCGGGCAGGGCCCGGGGATACGCAGTATTTT. The V and J genes are TRBV7-9 and TRBJ2-3; weak D call: TRBD1 (5 bases). CDR3 size: 17 residues. V gave up 1 base and J gave up 6 bases, with 20 bases separating them. In germline, CDR1 is SEHNR, CDR2 FQNEAQ (reference sequence).

As DNA, the CDR3 is TGTGCCAGCCAAGTGTCTGGGGCCAACGTCCTGACTTTC. Amino acids: CASQVSGANVLTF. The chain links TRBV3-1 to TRBJ2-6; unclear D gene. From germline, CDR1 is LGHDT and CDR2 YNNKEL (reference sequence). The CDR3 is 13 residues long. V lost 8 bases and J 1 base, leaving 6 bases between the germline ends.

This sequence joins TRBV5-1 and TRBJ2-1, with a possible D match to TRBD1 (6 bases). Germline CDR1 and CDR2: SGHRS and YFSETQ. The V gene lost 4 bases and the J gene lost 6 bases, with 14 bases spanning the gap. This CDR3 is built from 14 residues. The CDR3 DNA reads as TGCGCCAGCAGCGTTACCGGGACAAGCAATGAGCAGTTCTTC. This translates into CASSVTGTSNEQFF.

The chain joins TRBV5-1 to TRBJ1-6, with 10 positions matching TRBD1. Trimming at V came to 4 bases and at J to 10 bases, leaving 5 bases not matched to a gene. Germline V gene sequence: CDR1 SGHRS, CDR2 YFSETQ. CDR3 length equals 14 residues. CDR3 sequence: CASSPRTGGSPLHF. The CDR3 nucleotides are TGCGCCAGCAGCCCACGGACAGGGGGGTCACCCCTCCACTTT.

V usage is TRBV12-3 or TRBV12-4 and J usage is TRBJ2-4; D unresolved. The CDR3 length is 12 residues. Trimming cost V 6 bases and J 9 bases, with 12 bases left between them. The CDR3 DNA reads TGTGCCAGCAGCCCAGCTCACGTCATTCAGTACTTC. Translating it yields CASSPAHVIQYF.

J is TRBJ2-7 and V is TRBV4-2, with 12 bases identical to TRBD2. Germline CDR1 reads LGHNA; CDR2 reads YNFKEQ. V gave up 3 bases and J gave up 7 bases; unmatched junction bases: 7. The CDR3 is 15 amino acids. CDR3 sequence reads: CASSQTSSGRGEQYF. The DNA for the CDR3 is TGTGCCAGCAGCCAGACCTCTAGCGGGAGGGGGGAGCAGTACTTC.

This clonotype was counted a few times. This chain connects TRBV7-9 to TRBJ2-7; D gene uncertain. The CDR3 spans 16 residues. V lost 5 bases and J 1 base, leaving 18 bases between the germline ends. Germline V CDR1 and CDR2: SEHNR, FQNEAQ (reference sequence). In nucleotides, the CDR3 is TGTGCCAGCAGCGAACCACACGGCAGGCCGTCCTACGAGCAGTACTTC. Its translation: CASSEPHGRPSYEQYF.

This clonotype was seen a handful of times. This chain uses TRBV6-2 or TRBV6-3 with TRBJ2-7, with D unresolved. With 1 base removed from V and 2 bases from J, the gap between germline ends came to 3 bases. In germline, CDR1 is MNHEY, CDR2 SVGEGT. This CDR3 comprises 12 residues. The CDR3: CASSYYAYEQYF. Written as DNA, the CDR3 is TGTGCCAGCAGTTACTACGCCTACGAGCAGTACTTC.

This clonotype was counted many times. The chain carries TRBV15 and TRBJ2-7; D remains unclear. V was pared by 3 bases and J by 5 bases, with 17 bases between. This CDR3 has 15 amino acids. CDR1 is LNHNV and CDR2 is YYDKDF in the germline V gene (reference sequence). Here the CDR3 DNA reads TGTGCCACCAGCAGGGAAATGTTTACGGGCCACGAGCAGTACTTC. This sequence encodes CATSREMFTGHEQYF.

This clonotype was seen more than once but under ten times. The V gene is TRBV4-1, the J gene TRBJ2-1; tentative D call: TRBD2 (7 bases). CDR1 is MGHRA and CDR2 is YSYEKL in the germline V gene. This CDR3 comprises 18 residues. V gave up 3 bases and J gave up 8 bases, with 26 bases separating them. DNA for the CDR3: TGCGCCAGCAGCCATATAATCCGCGGGGAGGGGGGCCTGGATGAGCAGTTCTTC. Encoded protein: CASSHIIRGEGGLDEQFF.